This T cell receptor beta chain originates from a study of blood T cells in healthy people across ages. A second PCR of roughly 7 to 11 cycles used a sample-barcoded 5' primer and a J-beta primer mix. Each CDR3 protein is one row after TCRdb ran MiXCR on the 5' RACE reads. The sample holds 700,000 to 850,000 distinct CDR3 sequences, 30% to 45% seen once. The CDR3 is 15 residues long. V was pared by 3 bases and J by 4 bases, with 14 bases between. The rearrangement links TRBV12-3 or TRBV12-4 to TRBJ2-3, with a tentative D call TRBD2 (6 bases). The sequence was collected from a man aged 18 to 30 in good health. Sample: blood. The CDR3, as DNA: TGTGCCAGCAGTTTGGACGGGGGAGACCCAGATACGCAGTATTTT. It yields the protein CASSLDGGDPDTQYF.